The clone carrying this T cell receptor (beta chain) has a handful of counts. The data are from a study of blood T cell repertoires in COVID-19. Study overall: Samples representing acute and convalescent COVID-19 were sourced from the United States, Italy and Spain. PBMCs, B-cell-depleted T cells, or T cells were the source of the cDNA or gDNA that made up the material.

The V gene's germline CDR1 is SGHKS and CDR2 YYEKEE (reference sequence). The ends were cut back, 3 bases at V and 6 bases at J, with 15 bases in the middle. This CDR3 contains 14 residues. In the original analysis: It was from reference gene primer amplification that nucleated cell counts were estimated. The repertoire was sequenced with immunoSEQ multiplex PCR; TCRdb's copy has only in-frame clones and lacks some. That table furnishes V, J and clone size, whereas the DNA furnished D and trimming. The sample holds about 250,000 clones; about four fifths are singletons and the top ten take 8.9%. Input material: peripheral blood. The chain links TRBV5-5 to TRBJ1-1; tentative D call: TRBD1 (6 bases). The source is an elderly man with acute or convalescent COVID-19. CDR3: CASSSIQGWAEAFF. The CDR3, as DNA: TGTGCCAGCAGCTCGATACAGGGATGGGCTGAAGCTTTCTTT.